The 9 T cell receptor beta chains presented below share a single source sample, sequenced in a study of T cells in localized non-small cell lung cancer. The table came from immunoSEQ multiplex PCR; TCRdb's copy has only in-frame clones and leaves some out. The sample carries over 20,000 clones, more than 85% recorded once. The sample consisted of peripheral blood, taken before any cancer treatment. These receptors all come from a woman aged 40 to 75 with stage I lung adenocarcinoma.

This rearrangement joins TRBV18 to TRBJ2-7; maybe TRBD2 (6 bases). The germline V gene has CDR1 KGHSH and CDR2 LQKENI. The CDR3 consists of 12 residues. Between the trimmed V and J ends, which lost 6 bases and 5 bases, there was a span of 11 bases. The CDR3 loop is CASSPRGDEQYF. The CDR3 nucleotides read TGTGCCAGCTCCCCCCGCGGGGACGAGCAGTACTTC.

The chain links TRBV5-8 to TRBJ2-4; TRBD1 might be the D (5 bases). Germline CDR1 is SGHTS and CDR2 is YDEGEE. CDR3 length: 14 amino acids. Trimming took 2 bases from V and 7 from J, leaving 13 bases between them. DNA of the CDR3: TGTGCCAGCAGCTTAGACAGATTCTGGAACATTCAGTACTTC. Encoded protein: CASSLDRFWNIQYF.

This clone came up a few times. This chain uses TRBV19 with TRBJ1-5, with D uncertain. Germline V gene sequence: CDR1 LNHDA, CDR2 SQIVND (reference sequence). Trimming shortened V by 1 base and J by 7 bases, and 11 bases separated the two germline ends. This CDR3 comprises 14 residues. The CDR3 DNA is TGTGCCAGTAGTATAGGGATTACGGGACAGCCCCAGCATTTT. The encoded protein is CASSIGITGQPQHF.

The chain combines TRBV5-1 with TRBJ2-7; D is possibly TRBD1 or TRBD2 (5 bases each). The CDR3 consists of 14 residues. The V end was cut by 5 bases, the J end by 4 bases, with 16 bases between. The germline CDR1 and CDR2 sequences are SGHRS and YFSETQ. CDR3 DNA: TGCGCCAGCAGGGGGGAAGGGAGCTGGTACGAGCAGTACTTC. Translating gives CASRGEGSWYEQYF.

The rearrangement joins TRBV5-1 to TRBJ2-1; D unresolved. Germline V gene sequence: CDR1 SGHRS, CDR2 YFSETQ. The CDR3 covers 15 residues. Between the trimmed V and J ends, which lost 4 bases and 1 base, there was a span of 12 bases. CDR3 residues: CASSGIGGSYNEQFF. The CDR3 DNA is TGCGCCAGCAGCGGAATCGGCGGTTCCTACAATGAGCAGTTCTTC.

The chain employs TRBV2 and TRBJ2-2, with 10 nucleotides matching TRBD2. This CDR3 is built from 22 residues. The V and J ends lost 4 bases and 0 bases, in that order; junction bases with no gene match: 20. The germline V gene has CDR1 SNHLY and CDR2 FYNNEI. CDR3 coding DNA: TGTGCCAGCAGTGTACGAGCGGGAGGGCCTAACGGCCCAGGAGCGAACACCGGGGAGCTGTTTTTT. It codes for CASSVRAGGPNGPGANTGELFF. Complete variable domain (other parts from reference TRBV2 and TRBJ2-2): EPEVTQTPSHQVTQMGQEVILRCVPISNHLYFYWYRQILGQKVEFLVSFYNNEISEKSEIFDDQFSVERPDGSNFTLKIRSTKLEDSAMYFCASSVRAGGPNGPGANTGELFFGEGSRLTVL.

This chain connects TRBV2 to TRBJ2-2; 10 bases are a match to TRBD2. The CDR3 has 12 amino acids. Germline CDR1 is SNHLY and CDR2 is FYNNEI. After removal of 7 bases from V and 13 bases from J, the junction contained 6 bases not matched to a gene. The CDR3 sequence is CASNTEREGLFF. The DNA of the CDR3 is TGTGCCAGCAATACCGAGCGGGAGGGGCTGTTTTTT.

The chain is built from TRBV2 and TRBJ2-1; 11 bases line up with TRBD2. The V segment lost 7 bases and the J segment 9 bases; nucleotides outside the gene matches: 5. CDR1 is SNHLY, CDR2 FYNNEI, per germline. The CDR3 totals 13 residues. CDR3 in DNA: TGTGCCAGCATTAGCGGGAGGGGGACTGAGCAGTTCTTC. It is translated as CASISGRGTEQFF.

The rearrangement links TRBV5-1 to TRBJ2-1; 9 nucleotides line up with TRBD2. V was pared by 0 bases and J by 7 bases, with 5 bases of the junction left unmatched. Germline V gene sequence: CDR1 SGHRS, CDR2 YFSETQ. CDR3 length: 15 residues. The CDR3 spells CASSLGLADFNEQFF. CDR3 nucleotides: TGCGCCAGCAGCTTGGGACTAGCGGATTTTAATGAGCAGTTCTTC.